This T cell receptor (beta chain) came from a study of CD4 T cells in relation to SARS-CoV-2 and coronaviruses. Clones were sequenced by immunoSEQ multiplex PCR, and TCRdb holds only the in-frame ones, with some missing. The sample has 20,000 to 30,000 clones; over 70% are singletons. Unexposed donor CD4+ T cells date from about 2011-2018, before the COVID-19 pandemic. CD4+ T cells were isolated from the cells after roughly 11 days of culture. Cells permitting, SARS-CoV-2 S/N and four cold-coronavirus spikes were tested on unexposed-donor CD4+ T cells. The germline V gene has CDR1 SGHAT and CDR2 FQNNGV. V was clipped by 0 bases and J by 3 bases, with 8 bases between them. This CDR3 region has 15 residues. This clone was counted between two and nine times. Its specificity is not known.

The sequenced material came from CD4+ T cells from PBMCs, cultured in vitro. The receptor was derived from a human donor in good health. V usage is TRBV11-2 and J usage is TRBJ2-2; D not resolved. As DNA, the CDR3 is TGTGCCAGCAGCTTAGAGGGTACCTACACCGGGGAGCTGTTTTTT. Residues: CASSLEGTYTGELFF.